This entry is about one TCR beta chain. This sample stems from a study of blood T cell repertoires in COVID-19. As handled by the study authors: It was from reference gene primer amplification that nucleated cell counts were estimated. Here immunoSEQ multiplex PCR was the method, and the copy in TCRdb shows in-frame clones only, minus some. For V, J and clone size, that table is used; D and trimming come from the DNA. The repertoire holds roughly 150,000 clones, with approximately 88% as singletons. The CDR3 consists of 15 residues. Sample: PBMCs or T cells enriched from blood (not recorded which). The receptor was isolated from a man between 65 and 80 years old who had been exposed to COVID-19. The chain links TRBV21-1 to TRBJ1-5; the table's D call of TRBD1 was not tested on the DNA. TRBV21-1 is described as a pseudogene. This CDR3 is CASSKVGQLHQPQHF. CDR3 in DNA: TGTGCCAGCAGCAAAGTGGGACAGCTACATCAGCCCCAGCATTTT.